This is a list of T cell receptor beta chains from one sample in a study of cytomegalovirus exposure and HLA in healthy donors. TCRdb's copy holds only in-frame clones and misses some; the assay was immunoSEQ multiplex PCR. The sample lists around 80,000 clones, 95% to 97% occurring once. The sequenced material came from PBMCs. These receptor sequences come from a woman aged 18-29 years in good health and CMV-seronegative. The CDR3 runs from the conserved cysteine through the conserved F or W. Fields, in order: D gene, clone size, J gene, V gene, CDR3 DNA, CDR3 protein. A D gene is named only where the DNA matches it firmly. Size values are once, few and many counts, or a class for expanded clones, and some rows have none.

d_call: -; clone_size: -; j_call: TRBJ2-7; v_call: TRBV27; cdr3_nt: TGTGCCAGCAGTTTAGTTTTCGGGAGTGCGTCCGAGCAGTACTTC; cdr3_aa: CASSLVFGSASEQYF
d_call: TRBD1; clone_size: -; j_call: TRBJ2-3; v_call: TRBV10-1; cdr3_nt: TGCGCCAGCAACGACAGGGGCGGCACAGATACGCAGTATTTT; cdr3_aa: CASNDRGGTDTQYF
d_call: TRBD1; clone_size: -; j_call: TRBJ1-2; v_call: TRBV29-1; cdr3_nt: TGCAGCGTTGAGGGAGGTGTAGGGGGCTCTAACTATGGCTACACCTTC; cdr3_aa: CSVEGGVGGSNYGYTF
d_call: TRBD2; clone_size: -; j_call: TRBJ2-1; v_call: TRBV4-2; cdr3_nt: TGTGCCAGCGGTACTAGCGGGAGTTTCGATGAGCAGTTCTTC; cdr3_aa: CASGTSGSFDEQFF
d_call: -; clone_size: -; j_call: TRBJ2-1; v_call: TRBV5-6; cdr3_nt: TGTGCCAGCAGCCACCTCCAGCGTAACAATGAGCAGTTCTTC; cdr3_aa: CASSHLQRNNEQFF
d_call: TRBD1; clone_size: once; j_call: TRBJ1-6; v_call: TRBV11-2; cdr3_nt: TGTGCCAGCAGCCCCACAGGGGGTAATTCACCCCTCCACTTT; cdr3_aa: CASSPTGGNSPLHF
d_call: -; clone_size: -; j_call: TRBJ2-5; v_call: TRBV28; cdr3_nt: TGTGCCAGCAGTTTACCTCAGGGTGGAGAGACCCAGTACTTC; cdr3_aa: CASSLPQGGETQYF
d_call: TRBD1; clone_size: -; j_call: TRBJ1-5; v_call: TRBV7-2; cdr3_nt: TGTGCCAGCAGCTCGCAGGGGGCGGGCAATCAGCCCCAGCATTTT; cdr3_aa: CASSSQGAGNQPQHF
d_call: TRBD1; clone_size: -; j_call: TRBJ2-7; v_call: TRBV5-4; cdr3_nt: TGTGCCAGCAGCTTGGACGACAGGGTCAACGAGCAGTACTTC; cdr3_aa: CASSLDDRVNEQYF
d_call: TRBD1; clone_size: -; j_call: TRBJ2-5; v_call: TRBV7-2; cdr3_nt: TGTGCCAGCAGCTTAGGACAGGGGCCTCGTGAGACCCAGTACTTC; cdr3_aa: CASSLGQGPRETQYF
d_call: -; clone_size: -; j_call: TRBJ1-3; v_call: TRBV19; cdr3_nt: TGTGCCAGTAGTATCGGTGGTGGAAACACCATATATTTT; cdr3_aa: CASSIGGGNTIYF
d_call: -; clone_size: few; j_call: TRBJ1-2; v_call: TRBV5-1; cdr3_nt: TGCGCCAGCAGCTTGAACAGTTTTTCCCTCTATGGCTACACCTTC; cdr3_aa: CASSLNSFSLYGYTF
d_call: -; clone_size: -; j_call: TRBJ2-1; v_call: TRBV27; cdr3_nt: TGTGCCAGCCAACGCTTCCTGCGCCGAGAAGGGGGCAATGAGCAGTTCTTC; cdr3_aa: CASQRFLRREGGNEQFF
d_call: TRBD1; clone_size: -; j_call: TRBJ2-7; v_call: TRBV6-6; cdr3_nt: TGTGCCAGCAGGCCCGACCGGGACAGGCCTTACTACGAGCAGTACTTC; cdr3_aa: CASRPDRDRPYYEQYF
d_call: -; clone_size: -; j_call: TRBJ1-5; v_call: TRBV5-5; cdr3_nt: TGTGCCAGCAGCTTGGCAGGGTTATACAATCAGCCCCAGCATTTT; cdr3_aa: CASSLAGLYNQPQHF
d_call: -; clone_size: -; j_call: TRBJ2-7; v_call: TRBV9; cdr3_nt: TGTGCCAGCAGCGTTGGAGTAGGGGCTAGGAGCTCCTACGAGCAGTACTTC; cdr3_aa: CASSVGVGARSSYEQYF
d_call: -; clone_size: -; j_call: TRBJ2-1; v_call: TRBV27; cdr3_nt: TGTGCCAGCAGTCTATTAAGGGGTGAGCAGTTCTTC; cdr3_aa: CASSLLRGEQFF
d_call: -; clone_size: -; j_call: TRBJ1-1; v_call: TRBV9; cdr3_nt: TGTGCCAGCGGGGGGATGCTGAACACTGAAGCTTTCTTT; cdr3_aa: CASGGMLNTEAFF
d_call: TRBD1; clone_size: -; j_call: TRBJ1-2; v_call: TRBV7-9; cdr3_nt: TGTGCCAGCAGCTTAGCCCAGGGGGCGCCTGGTGGCTACACCTTC; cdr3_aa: CASSLAQGAPGGYTF
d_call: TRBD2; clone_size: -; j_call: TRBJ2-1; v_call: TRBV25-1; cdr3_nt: TGTGCCAGCAGTGCCGGGACTAGCGGGACCAATGAGCAGTTCTTC; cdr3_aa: CASSAGTSGTNEQFF
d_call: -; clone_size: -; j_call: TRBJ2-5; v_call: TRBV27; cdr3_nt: TGTGCCAGCAGTATAAGAACGGGAGAGACCCAGTACTTC; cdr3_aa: CASSIRTGETQYF
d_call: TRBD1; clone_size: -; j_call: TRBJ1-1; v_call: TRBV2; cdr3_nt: TGTGCCAGCAGTGAGGGACTCGGGCAGGGGGACACTGAAGCTTTCTTT; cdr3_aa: CASSEGLGQGDTEAFF
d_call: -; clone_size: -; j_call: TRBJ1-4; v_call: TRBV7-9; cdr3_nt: TGTGCCAGCAGCTTATCCAGGGTGGACGAAAAACTGTTTTTT; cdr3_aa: CASSLSRVDEKLFF
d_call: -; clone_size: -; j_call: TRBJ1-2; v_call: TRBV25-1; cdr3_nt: TGTGCCAGCGGAACGGACAGCGGCTGGGGGGGCTACACCTTC; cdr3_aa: CASGTDSGWGGYTF